This T cell receptor (beta chain) was sequenced in a study of blood T cell repertoires in COVID-19. Generated by immunoSEQ multiplex PCR, the TCRdb table keeps only in-frame clones and is missing some. The sample consists of about 290,000 clones, approximately 88% of them appearing once. V lost 3 bases to trimming and J lost 4 bases, with 7 bases between them. The CDR3 consists of 13 residues. CDR1 and CDR2 from the germline V gene are MNHEY and SMNVEV (reference sequence). Recruitment covered about 25 US areas and drew participants whose ages spanned roughly 18 to 89 years. The sequence derives from a woman in her 40s who had recovered from COVID-19. The rearrangement joins TRBV27 to TRBJ2-1, with D maybe TRBD1 (5 bases). Material: PBMCs or T cells enriched from blood (not recorded which). CDR3: CASSFDSYNEQFF. In DNA form, the CDR3 reads TGTGCCAGCAGTTTCGACAGTTACAATGAGCAGTTCTTC.